Presented here are 32 T cell receptor beta chains from one specimen sequenced in a study of blood T cell repertoires in COVID-19. Clones were sequenced by immunoSEQ multiplex PCR, and TCRdb holds only the in-frame ones, with some missing. The sample has under 200,000 clones, around 81% seen once. The sample comprised peripheral blood. These receptors were collected from a human donor with acute or convalescent COVID-19. The donor label of this sample is uncertain.

The chain recombines TRBV7-6 with TRBJ1-1, with 7 bases that match TRBD1. The CDR3 is 13 amino acids. Germline CDR1 reads SGHVS; CDR2 reads FNYEAQ. V shed 5 bases and J 9 bases; nucleotides not matched to a gene: 9. CDR3 loop: CASSPRTGGQAFF. CDR3 nucleotide sequence: TGTGCCAGCAGCCCCCGGACAGGTGGACAAGCTTTCTTT. The whole variable domain, remainder taken from reference TRBV7-6 and TRBJ1-1, is GAGVSQSPRYKVTKRGQDVALRCDPISGHVSLYWYRQALGQGPEFLTYFNYEAQQDKSGLPNDRFSAERPEGSISTLTIQRTEQRDSAMYRCASSPRTGGQAFFGQGTRLTVV.

The chain is built from TRBV19 and TRBJ1-2; D is possibly TRBD1 (6 bases). Looked up from germline, CDR1 is LNHDA and CDR2 is SQIVND (reference sequence). There are 15 residues in the CDR3. The V gene lost 5 bases and the J gene lost 3 bases, with 16 bases spanning the gap. The CDR3 here is CASSATGFSDYGYTF. In DNA form, the CDR3 reads TGTGCCAGTAGTGCCACAGGGTTTTCGGACTATGGCTACACCTTC.

On this clone: Other DNA sequences of this sample code for an identical CDR3. The chain carries TRBV6-5 and TRBJ1-5; tentative D call: TRBD1 (6 bases). V dropped 5 bases and J dropped 0 bases, with 8 bases sitting between them. Looked up from germline, CDR1 is MNHEY and CDR2 is SVGAGI. The CDR3 length is 14 residues. The CDR3 DNA follows: TGTGCCAGCAGTCCGGACAGTAGCAATCAGCCCCAGCATTTT. Translating it yields CASSPDSSNQPQHF.

The chain carries TRBV7-9 and TRBJ1-1; the match to TRBD1 covers 7 bases. The junction had 10 bases not matched to a gene; V was cut back by 5 bases and J by 10 bases. Germline V CDR1 and CDR2: SEHNR, FQNEAQ (reference sequence). This CDR3 has 13 amino acids. The CDR3 sequence is CASSRLSQGVAFF. CDR3 sequence (DNA): TGTGCCAGCAGCCGACTATCGCAGGGGGTAGCTTTCTTT.

The V gene is TRBV5-1, the J gene TRBJ2-2, with a tentative D call TRBD1 (6 bases). Trimming took off 0 bases at V and 2 bases at J, with 11 bases between the two ends. CDR1 and CDR2 from the germline V gene are SGHRS and YFSETQ. The CDR3 extends over 16 amino acids. This CDR3 is CASSLEGGSNTGELFF. In nucleotides, the CDR3 is TGCGCCAGCAGCTTGGAAGGGGGTTCTAACACCGGGGAGCTGTTTTTT.

The chain couples TRBV7-9 to TRBJ1-6; TRBD1 is a possible D gene (5 bases). CDR3 length: 15 residues. Germline values: CDR1 SEHNR, CDR2 FQNEAQ (reference sequence). V was pared by 1 base and J by 7 bases, with 11 bases between. CDR3 region: CASSLDQGWNSPLHF. CDR3 bases: TGTGCCAGCAGCTTAGATCAGGGTTGGAATTCACCCCTCCACTTT.

The chain has TRBV4-2 and TRBJ2-7; 7 bases fit TRBD2. CDR1 is LGHNA, CDR2 YNFKEQ, per germline. The CDR3 runs 17 residues. V lost 3 bases and J lost 2; bases outside the gene matches: 13. The CDR3 DNA reads as TGTGCCAGCAGCCAGATTCCGGGGGACTACGGTGCCTACGAGCAGTACTTC. Amino acid sequence: CASSQIPGDYGAYEQYF.

This sequence joins TRBV6-2 or TRBV6-3 and TRBJ1-2, with D possibly matching TRBD1 (5 bases). V was pared by 6 bases and J by 4 bases, with 15 bases between. The germline V gene has CDR1 MNHEY and CDR2 SVGEGT. The CDR3 is 14 residues long. The CDR3 nucleotides read TGTGCCAGCAGCCCCGGCGGGGGGATCTATGGCTACACCTTC. It encodes CASSPGGGIYGYTF.

The chain couples TRBV30 to TRBJ1-6; D call uncertain. The germline V gene encodes CDR1 GTSNPN and CDR2 SVGIG (reference sequence). This CDR3 contains 12 residues. Trimming cost V 3 bases and J 11 bases, with 11 bases left between them. The DNA of the CDR3 is TGTGCCTGGAGCGAGGTTGCGGCACCCCTCCACTTT. Translation: CAWSEVAAPLHF.

As DNA, the CDR3 is TGTGCCAGCATGCTGAGGAACGGAGGCGGGGAGCTGTTTTTT. Translating it yields CASMLRNGGGELFF. The chain joins TRBV7-9 to TRBJ2-2; perhaps TRBD2 as D (5 bases). Germline V gene lookup returns CDR1 SEHNR and CDR2 FQNEAQ (reference sequence). CDR3 size: 14 residues. Trimming removed 7 bases at V and 7 bases at J, with 16 bases between.

The chain combines TRBV28 with TRBJ2-7; TRBD1 matches at 8 bases. Germline CDR1 reads MDHEN; CDR2 reads SYDVKM. Trimming removed 8 bases from V and 3 bases from J; junction bases left unmatched: 0. The CDR3 runs 11 residues. The DNA of the CDR3 is TGTGCCAGCGGACAGGGCTACGAGCAGTACTTC. This sequence encodes CASGQGYEQYF.

This clone appeared a single time. J is TRBJ2-7 and V is TRBV19; weak D call: TRBD1 (5 bases). Trimming took 3 bases from V and 4 from J, leaving 13 bases between them. This CDR3 contains 14 residues. CDR1 and CDR2 from the germline V gene are LNHDA and SQIVND (reference sequence). CDR3 DNA: TGTGCCAGTAGTATGCGGCAGGGTCCATACGAGCAGTACTTC. Amino acid sequence: CASSMRQGPYEQYF.

This chain uses TRBV11-3 with TRBJ2-1, with TRBD2 matching 9 bases. V shed 6 bases and J 5 bases; nucleotides not matched to a gene: 8. CDR1 and CDR2 from the germline V gene are SGHNT and YENEEA. This CDR3 spans 15 amino acids. For the CDR3, the DNA is TGTGCCAGCAGTGTACAAGCGGGGGGTAACAATGAGCAGTTCTTC. Its translation is CASSVQAGGNNEQFF.

The chain uses TRBV9 and TRBJ1-1; the D is unclear. CDR1 SGDLS and CDR2 YYNGEE come from the germline V gene. Trimming pared 1 base from V and 2 bases from J, leaving 15 bases between. This CDR3 is built from 16 residues. The CDR3, as DNA: TGTGCCAGCAGCGTATATCCCCGGAGGGCCAACACTGAAGCTTTCTTT. This encodes CASSVYPRRANTEAFF.

V gene TRBV5-1 combines with J gene TRBJ2-7; 11 bases are a match to TRBD2. After removal of 5 bases from V and 4 bases from J, the junction contained 5 bases not matched to a gene. Germline CDR1 is SGHRS and CDR2 is YFSETQ. This CDR3 region has 14 residues. The CDR3 DNA is TGCGCCAGCAGATATAGCGGGGGGGTGTACGAGCAGTACTTC. Protein: CASRYSGGVYEQYF.

This clone showed up just a few times. The chain is built from TRBV5-1 and TRBJ1-5; D is unresolved. V was clipped by 0 bases and J by 0 bases, with 7 bases between them. Germline V lookup: CDR1 SGHRS, CDR2 YFSETQ. CDR3 length: 15 residues. The CDR3 nucleotides are TGCGCCAGCAGCTTGGACGGTAATAGCAATCAGCCCCAGCATTTT. It specifies CASSLDGNSNQPQHF.

The chain recombines TRBV30 with TRBJ2-7, with TRBD1 matching over 8 bases. V was pared by 8 bases and J by 3 bases, with 15 bases of the junction left unmatched. Germline CDR1 GTSNPN, CDR2 SVGIG (reference sequence). The CDR3 loop spans 15 amino acids. This chain's CDR3 is CARDSGTGVSYEQYF. DNA for the CDR3: TGTGCCCGCGATTCCGGGACAGGCGTTAGCTACGAGCAGTACTTC.

V gene TRBV30 combines with J gene TRBJ2-7; D might be TRBD2 (6 bases). Germline V gene data show CDR1 as GTSNPN and CDR2 as SVGIG (reference sequence). The CDR3 extends over 12 amino acids. Trimming took off 2 bases at V and 4 bases at J, with 9 bases between the two ends. The CDR3 DNA reads TGTGCCTGGAGTACGAGCGGGTACGAGCAGTACTTC. This sequence encodes CAWSTSGYEQYF. Looking up the rest from reference TRBV30 and TRBJ2-7 gives the full variable domain: SQTIHQWPATLVQPVGSPLSLECTVEGTSNPNLYWYRQAAGRGLQLLFYSVGIGQISSEVPQNLSASRPQDRQFILSSKKLLLSDSGFYLCAWSTSGYEQYFGPGTRLTVT.

The chain recombines TRBV20-1 with TRBJ1-5, with D possibly being TRBD1 (6 bases). The CDR3 loop spans 10 amino acids. Germline V gene sequence: CDR1 DFQATT, CDR2 SNEGSKA (reference sequence). CDR3 sequence reads: CRPPGGRQHF. Written as DNA, the CDR3 is TGCAGGCCTCCGGGGGGGCGCCAGCATTTT.

The rearrangement uses TRBV5-1 and TRBJ1-6; no clear D gene. The CDR3 is 15 residues long. Trimming cost V 0 bases and J 6 bases, with 10 bases left between them. CDR1 SGHRS and CDR2 YFSETQ come from the germline V gene. CDR3 in amino acids: CASSLAAAGNSPLHF. In DNA form, the CDR3 reads TGCGCCAGCAGCTTGGCGGCGGCTGGTAATTCACCCCTCCACTTT.

The gene calls are TRBV30 and TRBJ1-1, with 7 nucleotides matching TRBD1. After removal of 4 bases from V and 1 base from J, the junction contained 6 bases not matched to a gene. This CDR3 has 14 residues. Germline V gives CDR1 GTSNPN, CDR2 SVGIG (reference sequence). In DNA, the CDR3 is TGTGCCTGGATAGGGGGCGCGAGGAACACTGAAGCTTTCTTT. Protein sequence: CAWIGGARNTEAFF. Using reference TRBV30 and TRBJ1-1 for the parts outside the CDR3, the full variable domain is SQTIHQWPATLVQPVGSPLSLECTVEGTSNPNLYWYRQAAGRGLQLLFYSVGIGQISSEVPQNLSASRPQDRQFILSSKKLLLSDSGFYLCAWIGGARNTEAFFGQGTRLTVV.

This rearrangement joins TRBV15 to TRBJ2-7; 7 nucleotides agree with TRBD2. This CDR3 comprises 14 residues. Germline loops: CDR1 LNHNV, CDR2 YYDKDF (reference sequence). Germline trimming cut 2 bases from V and 4 bases from J; bases unmatched to any gene: 5. As DNA, the CDR3 is TGTGCCACCAGCAGATCTAGCGGCGTTTACGAGCAGTACTTC. It yields the protein CATSRSSGVYEQYF.

The V and J genes are TRBV5-1 and TRBJ2-1, with 14 bases that match TRBD2. This CDR3 contains 20 residues. The V segment lost 0 bases and the J segment 4 bases; nucleotides outside the gene matches: 12. Per germline, CDR1 SGHRS and CDR2 YFSETQ. The CDR3 is CASSLAPGLAGARAYNEQFF. CDR3 nucleotide sequence: TGCGCCAGCAGCTTGGCCCCGGGACTAGCGGGAGCCAGAGCGTACAATGAGCAGTTCTTC. The full variable domain, with the rest looked up from reference TRBV5-1 and TRBJ2-1, is KAGVTQTPRYLIKTRGQQVTLSCSPISGHRSVSWYQQTPGQGLQFLFEYFSETQRNKGNFPGRFSGRQFSNSRSEMNVSTLELGDSALYLCASSLAPGLAGARAYNEQFFGPGTRLTVL.

The V and J genes are TRBV19 and TRBJ1-1; TRBD1 agrees at 9 bases. V gave up 3 bases and J gave up 1 base; unmatched junction bases: 3. Germline CDR1 LNHDA, CDR2 SQIVND (reference sequence). The CDR3 runs 15 residues. The CDR3 DNA is TGTGCCAGTAGTATCGGGGACAGGGAGAACACTGAAGCTTTCTTT. It encodes CASSIGDRENTEAFF.

The V gene is TRBV6-5, the J gene TRBJ1-1, with a tentative D call TRBD1 (5 bases). Looked up from germline, CDR1 is MNHEY and CDR2 is SVGAGI. The CDR3 contains 14 residues. V was clipped by 4 bases and J by 5 bases, with 14 bases between them. CDR3 nucleotide sequence: TGTGCCAGCAGTTTCGGGTCCGGGGGGACTGAAGCTTTCTTT. Translated, it gives CASSFGSGGTEAFF.

This clone is medium-sized. The genes are TRBV2 and TRBJ2-1, with 12 bases aligning to TRBD2. CDR3 length: 14 residues. V shed 7 bases, J shed 6 bases, and the junction held 4 bases outside the gene matches. Looked up from germline, CDR1 is SNHLY and CDR2 is FYNNEI. CDR3 DNA: TGTGCCAGCATCTTGACTAGCGGGAGCAATGAGCAGTTCTTC. This sequence encodes CASILTSGSNEQFF.

The rearrangement uses TRBV10-2 and TRBJ2-2; 7 bases are a match to TRBD2. CDR1 and CDR2 (germline): WSHSY, SAAADI. J gave up 5 bases and V 2 bases, and 5 bases lay outside the gene matches. There are 15 residues in the CDR3. CDR3 sequence (DNA): TGCGCCAGCAGTGAGCGGGGGAGGGTAACCGGGGAGCTGTTTTTT. Translated, it gives CASSERGRVTGELFF.

This clone was observed once. At one end the junction does not follow the germline gene, possibly because of a read error. The V gene is TRBV5-1, the J gene TRBJ1-2; TRBD1 agrees at 9 bases. CDR1 and CDR2 (germline): SGHRS, YFSETQ. This CDR3 region has 16 residues. CDR3 in amino acids: CASSRITGTGPYGHTF. CDR3 nucleotide sequence: TGCGCCAGCAGCAGAATAACCGGGACAGGGCCTTATGGCCACACCTTC. Full variable domain (outside the CDR3, taken from reference TRBV5-1 and TRBJ1-2): KAGVTQTPRYLIKTRGQQVTLSCSPISGHRSVSWYQQTPGQGLQFLFEYFSETQRNKGNFPGRFSGRQFSNSRSEMNVSTLELGDSALYLCASSRITGTGPYGHTFGSGTRLTVV.

V and J are TRBV4-1 and TRBJ2-7, with TRBD1 identical over 11 bases. The CDR3 contains 16 residues. Germline trimming cut 1 base from V and 2 bases from J; bases unmatched to any gene: 4. Germline-derived CDR1 and CDR2 are MGHRA and YSYEKL. The CDR3 nucleotides read TGCGCCAGCAGCCAAGGCAGGGGACAGGGGGCCTACGAGCAGTACTTC. Amino acid sequence: CASSQGRGQGAYEQYF.

A few counts support this clone. The chain links TRBV4-1 to TRBJ2-1, with D uncertain. This CDR3 is built from 12 residues. V lost 4 bases, J lost 6 bases, and 7 bases lay in between. Germline CDR1 reads MGHRA; CDR2 reads YSYEKL. This chain's CDR3 is CASSLSFNEQFF. In DNA form, the CDR3 reads TGCGCCAGCAGCCTTAGCTTCAATGAGCAGTTCTTC.

In this sample, this clone turned up once. The chain carries TRBV2 and TRBJ2-3; TRBD1 matches at 11 bases. The junction had 3 bases not matched to a gene; V was cut back by 6 bases and J by 1 base. CDR3 length equals 15 residues. Germline assignment: CDR1 SNHLY and CDR2 FYNNEI. This CDR3 reads CASRDRGLGTDTQYF. DNA of the CDR3: TGTGCCAGCAGGGACAGGGGGCTTGGCACAGATACGCAGTATTTT.

The rearrangement links TRBV28 to TRBJ1-1; weak D call: TRBD1 (6 bases). The V gene lost 2 bases and the J gene lost 3 bases, with 7 bases spanning the gap. The CDR3 is 13 amino acids. Germline V lookup: CDR1 MDHEN, CDR2 SYDVKM. This CDR3 is CASSLEGDTEAFF. Written as DNA, the CDR3 is TGTGCCAGCAGTTTAGAGGGGGACACTGAAGCTTTCTTT. Full variable domain (remainder filled in from reference TRBV28 and TRBJ1-1): DVKVTQSSRYLVKRTGEKVFLECVQDMDHENMFWYRQDPGLGLRLIYFSYDVKMKEKGDIPEGYSVSREKKERFSLILESASTNQTSMYLCASSLEGDTEAFFGQGTRLTVV.